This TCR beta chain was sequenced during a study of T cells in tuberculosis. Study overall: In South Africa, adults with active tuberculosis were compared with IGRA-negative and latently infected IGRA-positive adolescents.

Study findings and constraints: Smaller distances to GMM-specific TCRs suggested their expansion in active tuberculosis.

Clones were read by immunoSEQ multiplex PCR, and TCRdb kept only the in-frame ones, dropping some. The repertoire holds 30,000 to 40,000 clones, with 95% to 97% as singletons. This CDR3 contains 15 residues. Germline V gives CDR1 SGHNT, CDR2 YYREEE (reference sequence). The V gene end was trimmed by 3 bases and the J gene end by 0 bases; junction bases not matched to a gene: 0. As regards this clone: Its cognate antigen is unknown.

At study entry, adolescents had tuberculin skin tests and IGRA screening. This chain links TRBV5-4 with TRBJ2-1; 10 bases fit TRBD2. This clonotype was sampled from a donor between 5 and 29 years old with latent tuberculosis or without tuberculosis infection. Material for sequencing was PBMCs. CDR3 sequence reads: CASSSSGSSYNEQFF. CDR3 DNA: TGTGCCAGCAGCTCTAGCGGGAGCTCCTACAATGAGCAGTTCTTC.